The 24 T cell receptor beta chains listed next were all sequenced from one sample in a study of T cells in women clearing cervical HPV infection. Clones were sequenced by immunoSEQ multiplex PCR, and TCRdb holds only the in-frame ones, with some missing. The ten top clones account for 35% to 45%, within a sample of tens of thousands of clones. The specimen was blood buffy coat. The source is a woman between 18 and 75 years old with a cervical HPV16 infection that either progressed to CIN3+ or cleared (not recorded which).

Worth noting for this clone: The read ends 3 residues shy of where the CDR3 ends; the end is completed using the germline J gene. The chain combines TRBV2 with TRBJ1-2; 9 bases line up with TRBD1. Germline trimming cut 6 bases from V and 3 bases from J; bases unmatched to any gene: 8. Germline V lookup: CDR1 SNHLY, CDR2 FYNNEI. The CDR3 contains 15 residues. CDR3 in amino acids: CASSPNTGGDYGYTF. CDR3 bases read: TGTGCCAGCAGCCCTAATACAGGGGGCGACTATGGC.

As regards this clone: The CDR3 end is not reached by the read, which stops 3 residues before it; the germline J gene fills it in. The gene calls are TRBV19 and TRBJ2-7, with TRBD1 identical over 7 bases. The CDR3 runs 15 residues. Germline-derived CDR1 and CDR2 are LNHDA and SQIVND (reference sequence). Unmatched junction bases numbered 8, after V lost 4 bases and J lost 2 bases. The CDR3 sequence is CASSTGQVRAYEQYF. The CDR3 DNA, read in part, is TGTGCCAGTAGTACAGGACAGGTTAGAGCCTACGAG.

As to this clone: Read sequence stops 3 residues before the CDR3 end, and the germline J gene provides the missing end. V usage is TRBV6-2 or TRBV6-3 and J usage is TRBJ2-3; maybe TRBD2 (6 bases). This CDR3 contains 15 residues. Looked up from germline, CDR1 is MNHEY and CDR2 is SVGEGT. CDR3: CASSYGQRAQETQYF. Partial CDR3 DNA: TGTGCCAGCAGTTACGGCCAGCGGGCACAAGAGACG.

Comment on this clone: The read terminates 3 residues before the CDR3 end, so the remaining end is supplied by the germline J gene. The chain recombines TRBV19 with TRBJ2-3, with 12 bases matching TRBD2. Germline trimming cut 5 bases from V and 4 bases from J; bases unmatched to any gene: 4. The CDR3 extends over 15 amino acids. From germline, CDR1 is LNHDA and CDR2 SQIVND (reference sequence). The CDR3 bases that were read are TGTGCCAGTAGTGCGACTAGCGGGAGATCAGATACG. Its protein product is CASSATSGRSDT. The CDR3 in full is CASSATSGRSDTQYF.

On this clone: The read is 3 residues too short to cover the CDR3 end, so that end is filled in from the germline J gene. The chain has TRBV7-8 and TRBJ1-2; TRBD1 is a possible D gene (5 bases). V gave up 1 base and J gave up 4 bases, with 19 bases separating them. Germline V CDR1 and CDR2: SGHVS, FQNEAQ. The CDR3 is made up of 17 amino acids. The CDR3: CASSLVSWTPFRYGYTF. The CDR3 bases that were read are TGTGCCAGCAGCTTAGTTTCTTGGACACCGTTCCGCTATGGC.

A note on this clone: The read ends 3 residues before the CDR3 terminus; that terminus is restored from the germline J gene. V gene TRBV30 combines with J gene TRBJ2-3; TRBD1 agrees at 10 bases. Germline CDR1 GTSNPN, CDR2 SVGIG (reference sequence). This CDR3 is 17 amino acids long. CDR3 region: CAWSPGTGVPFNQPQYF. The DNA read from the CDR3 is TGTGCCTGGAGTCCCGGGACAGGGGTGCCTTTCAATCAGCCG. Full variable domain (missing parts from reference TRBV30 and TRBJ2-3): SQTIHQWPATLVQPVGSPLSLECTVEGTSNPNLYWYRQAAGRGLQLLFYSVGIGQISSEVPQNLSASRPQDRQFILSSKKLLLSDSGFYLCAWSPGTGVPFNQPQYFGPGTRLTVL.

On this clone itself: Read sequence stops 3 residues before the CDR3 end, and the germline J gene provides the missing end. This chain joins TRBV4-1 and TRBJ2-3; unclear D gene. CDR1 and CDR2 (germline): MGHRA, YSYEKL. Trimming pared 3 bases from V and 3 bases from J, leaving 13 bases between. This CDR3 has 15 amino acids. CDR3 DNA (partial): TGCGCCAGCAGCCATGATAGTCTTAGAACAGATACG. Its protein product is CASSHDSLRTDT. The entire CDR3 is CASSHDSLRTDTQYF.

Concerning this clone: The read terminates 3 residues before the CDR3 end, so the remaining end is supplied by the germline J gene. This chain joins TRBV7-2 and TRBJ1-4, with D possibly being TRBD1 (6 bases). The V gene's germline CDR1 is SGHTA and CDR2 FQGNSA. CDR3 length: 14 amino acids. The DNA read from the CDR3 is TGTGCCAGCAGCTTAAGTCAGGGGAGCTCACCA. As protein: CASSLSQGSSP. The CDR3 in its entirety is CASSLSQGSSPLFF.

With respect to this clone: The CDR3 end is not reached by the read, which stops 3 residues before it; the germline J gene fills it in. The gene calls are TRBV29-1 and TRBJ2-1, with D perhaps TRBD2 (6 bases). The CDR3 loop spans 18 amino acids. With 4 bases removed from V and 9 bases from J, the gap between germline ends came to 31 bases. Germline V gene data show CDR1 as SQVTM and CDR2 as ANQGSEA. CDR3 sequence: CSVARPGLSTSILPEQFF. CDR3 DNA (partial): TGCAGCGTTGCTCGTCCGGGACTCTCGACGAGTATTCTCCCTGAG.

Concerning this clone itself: The read gets to within 3 residues of the CDR3 end, and the germline J gene fills in the rest. V usage is TRBV20-1 and J usage is TRBJ2-5; D remains ambiguous. CDR3 length: 15 amino acids. Germline V gene lookup returns CDR1 DFQATT and CDR2 SNEGSKA (reference sequence). V was shortened by 4 bases and J by 2 bases, with 17 bases between the two germline ends. The sequenced CDR3 bases are TGCAGTGCTAAGATTCCAGGTCATCCACAAGAGACC. Translated, it gives CSAKIPGHPQET. The entire CDR3 protein reads CSAKIPGHPQETQYF.

About this clone itself: From the germline J gene comes the end of the CDR3, since the read stops 3 residues before it. The rearrangement joins TRBV6-4 to TRBJ1-1; D remains unclear. The CDR3 is 14 residues long. V shed 6 bases and J shed 1 base, with 12 bases lying between them. Germline assignment: CDR1 MRHNA and CDR2 SNTAGT. The covered CDR3 bases are TGTGCCAGCAGCCTTCACAGAGAGAACACTGAA. It encodes CASSLHRENTE. The whole CDR3 sequence reads CASSLHRENTEAFF.

To note about this clone: Sequencing ends 3 residues short of the CDR3 end; the germline J gene provides the rest. J is TRBJ1-4 and V is TRBV18, with D perhaps TRBD1 (5 bases). The germline CDR1 and CDR2 sequences are KGHSH and LQKENI. The CDR3 covers 15 residues. The DNA read from the CDR3 is TGTGCCAGCTCATCGAGGGCGGTTGGGGCCAACGTA. Encoded protein: CASSSRAVGANV. The whole CDR3 sequence reads CASSSRAVGANVLFF.

About this clone itself: The read falls 3 residues short of the CDR3 end, and the missing part is taken from the germline J gene. The chain couples TRBV14 to TRBJ2-7; TRBD2 might be the D (5 bases). CDR1 and CDR2 (germline): SGHDN, FVKESK. The CDR3 runs to 13 residues. The V end was cut by 1 base, the J end by 3 bases, with 7 bases between. CDR3 loop: CASSQVGDYEQYF. Incomplete CDR3 DNA: TGTGCCAGCAGCCAAGTCGGGGACTACGAG.

For this clone: Read coverage stops 3 residues before the CDR3 terminus; the germline J gene supplies the remainder. V usage is TRBV19 and J usage is TRBJ2-3; 7 bases line up with TRBD1. The germline V gene has CDR1 LNHDA and CDR2 SQIVND (reference sequence). The CDR3 is 14 residues long. The CDR3 spells CASSTQGPQETQYF. CDR3 DNA (partial): TGTGCCAGTAGTACACAGGGGCCCCAAGAGACG.

A note on this clone: The DNA ends 3 residues before the CDR3 does, and the rest of the CDR3 is filled in from the germline J gene. The chain links TRBV6-1 to TRBJ2-1, with TRBD1 as a possible D gene (5 bases). V lost 2 bases and J 9 bases, leaving 5 bases between the germline ends. Germline V gene data show CDR1 as MNHNS and CDR2 as SASEGT. The CDR3 totals 11 residues. The CDR3 loop is CASSERGEQFF. The CDR3 DNA, read in part, is TGTGCCAGCAGTGAAAGGGGTGAG.

With regard to this clone: The read finishes 3 residues shy of the CDR3 end, and the germline J gene is used to complete it. The chain links TRBV19 to TRBJ2-7, with D possibly being TRBD2 (7 bases). Between the trimmed V and J ends, which lost 6 bases and 2 bases, there was a span of 17 bases. In germline, CDR1 is LNHDA, CDR2 SQIVND (reference sequence). The CDR3 spans 15 residues. CDR3 loop: CASRLQGGGTYEQYF. The CDR3 DNA, read in part, is TGTGCCAGTAGGTTACAGGGCGGGGGAACCTACGAG.

To note about this clone: The read comes to an end 3 residues before the CDR3 does, leaving the germline J gene to fill in the end. This chain connects TRBV7-2 to TRBJ2-3, with D tentatively TRBD2 (7 bases). Germline V gives CDR1 SGHTA, CDR2 FQGNSA. This CDR3 contains 15 residues. CDR3 region: CASSWGGGAGQPQYF. The DNA read from the CDR3 is TGTGCCAGCAGCTGGGGCGGGGGCGCGGGTCAGCCG.

Worth noting for this clone: The read is 3 residues too short to cover the CDR3 end, so that end is filled in from the germline J gene. This rearrangement joins TRBV2 to TRBJ2-5; TRBD2 agrees at 14 bases. Trimming removed 6 bases from V and 5 bases from J; junction bases left unmatched: 5. This CDR3 contains 15 residues. Germline CDR1 is SNHLY and CDR2 is FYNNEI. The covered CDR3 bases are TGTGCCAGCAGACGACTAGCGGGGGGGTGGGAGACC. Amino acids: CASRRLAGGWET. Given in full, the CDR3 is CASRRLAGGWETQYF. Full variable domain (remainder filled in from reference TRBV2 and TRBJ2-5): EPEVTQTPSHQVTQMGQEVILRCVPISNHLYFYWYRQILGQKVEFLVSFYNNEISEKSEIFDDQFSVERPDGSNFTLKIRSTKLEDSAMYFCASRRLAGGWETQYFGPGTRLLVL.

The sequenced CDR3 bases are TGCAGTGCTAGAGGGGAGCTTTTAGACAGGTTATCTGGAAACACC. It specifies CSARGELLDRLSGNT. The entire CDR3 reads CSARGELLDRLSGNTIYF. This chain uses TRBV20-1 with TRBJ1-3, with a possible D match to TRBD1 (6 bases). The read comes to an end 3 residues before the CDR3 does, leaving the germline J gene to fill in the end. With 1 base removed from V and 1 base from J, the gap between germline ends came to 20 bases. This CDR3 contains 18 residues. Germline loops: CDR1 DFQATT, CDR2 SNEGSKA (reference sequence).

Turning to this clone: The CDR3 extends 3 residues past the end of the read, so its final part is completed from the germline J gene. The chain uses TRBV19 and TRBJ2-1; D is undetermined. The germline V gene encodes CDR1 LNHDA and CDR2 SQIVND (reference sequence). The V end was cut by 0 bases, the J end by 6 bases, with 9 bases between. The CDR3 is made up of 14 amino acids. The DNA read from the CDR3 is TGTGCCAGTAGTATAGAGCGTTTGAGCAATGAG. Its protein is CASSIERLSNE. The whole CDR3 reads CASSIERLSNEQFF.

As to this clone: The read gets to within 3 residues of the CDR3 end, and the germline J gene fills in the rest. This chain joins TRBV10-3 and TRBJ2-1; 8 nucleotides align to TRBD1. Germline V lookup: CDR1 ENHRY, CDR2 SYGVKD. The CDR3 is 13 amino acids. The trim removed 10 bases at V and 9 bases at J, leaving 11 bases unmatched. CDR3: CATMPSQGGEQFF. The sequenced part of the CDR3 DNA is TGTGCCACGATGCCCTCACAGGGGGGTGAG.

Regarding this clone: The read comes to an end 3 residues before the CDR3 does, leaving the germline J gene to fill in the end. The chain carries TRBV7-2 and TRBJ2-5; D is unresolved. CDR3 length: 13 amino acids. Trimming removed 4 bases at V and 5 bases at J, with 11 bases between. From germline, CDR1 is SGHTA and CDR2 FQGNSA. CDR3 loop: CASSSLVRETQYF. CDR3 bases read: TGTGCCAGCAGCTCCTTAGTGCGGGAGACC.

A remark on this clone: The read ends 3 residues early relative to the CDR3; the germline J gene fills the gap. V usage is TRBV20-1 and J usage is TRBJ2-3; 8 nucleotides align to TRBD1. The CDR3 loop spans 16 amino acids. CDR1 and CDR2 from the germline V gene are DFQATT and SNEGSKA (reference sequence). After removal of 5 bases from V and 2 bases from J, the junction contained 12 bases not matched to a gene. CDR3 residues: CSALSPTGASTDTQYF. CDR3 DNA (partial): TGCAGTGCTCTATCCCCGACAGGGGCCTCCACAGATACG.

The CDR3 here is CASSLDGETQYF. The sequenced part of the CDR3 DNA is TGCGCCAGCAGCTTGGACGGGGAGACC. The chain has TRBV5-1 and TRBJ2-5; the D is unclear. Read coverage stops 3 residues before the CDR3 terminus; the germline J gene supplies the remainder. The CDR3 has 12 residues. Per germline, CDR1 SGHRS and CDR2 YFSETQ. Trimming took 0 bases from V and 5 from J, leaving 5 bases between them.